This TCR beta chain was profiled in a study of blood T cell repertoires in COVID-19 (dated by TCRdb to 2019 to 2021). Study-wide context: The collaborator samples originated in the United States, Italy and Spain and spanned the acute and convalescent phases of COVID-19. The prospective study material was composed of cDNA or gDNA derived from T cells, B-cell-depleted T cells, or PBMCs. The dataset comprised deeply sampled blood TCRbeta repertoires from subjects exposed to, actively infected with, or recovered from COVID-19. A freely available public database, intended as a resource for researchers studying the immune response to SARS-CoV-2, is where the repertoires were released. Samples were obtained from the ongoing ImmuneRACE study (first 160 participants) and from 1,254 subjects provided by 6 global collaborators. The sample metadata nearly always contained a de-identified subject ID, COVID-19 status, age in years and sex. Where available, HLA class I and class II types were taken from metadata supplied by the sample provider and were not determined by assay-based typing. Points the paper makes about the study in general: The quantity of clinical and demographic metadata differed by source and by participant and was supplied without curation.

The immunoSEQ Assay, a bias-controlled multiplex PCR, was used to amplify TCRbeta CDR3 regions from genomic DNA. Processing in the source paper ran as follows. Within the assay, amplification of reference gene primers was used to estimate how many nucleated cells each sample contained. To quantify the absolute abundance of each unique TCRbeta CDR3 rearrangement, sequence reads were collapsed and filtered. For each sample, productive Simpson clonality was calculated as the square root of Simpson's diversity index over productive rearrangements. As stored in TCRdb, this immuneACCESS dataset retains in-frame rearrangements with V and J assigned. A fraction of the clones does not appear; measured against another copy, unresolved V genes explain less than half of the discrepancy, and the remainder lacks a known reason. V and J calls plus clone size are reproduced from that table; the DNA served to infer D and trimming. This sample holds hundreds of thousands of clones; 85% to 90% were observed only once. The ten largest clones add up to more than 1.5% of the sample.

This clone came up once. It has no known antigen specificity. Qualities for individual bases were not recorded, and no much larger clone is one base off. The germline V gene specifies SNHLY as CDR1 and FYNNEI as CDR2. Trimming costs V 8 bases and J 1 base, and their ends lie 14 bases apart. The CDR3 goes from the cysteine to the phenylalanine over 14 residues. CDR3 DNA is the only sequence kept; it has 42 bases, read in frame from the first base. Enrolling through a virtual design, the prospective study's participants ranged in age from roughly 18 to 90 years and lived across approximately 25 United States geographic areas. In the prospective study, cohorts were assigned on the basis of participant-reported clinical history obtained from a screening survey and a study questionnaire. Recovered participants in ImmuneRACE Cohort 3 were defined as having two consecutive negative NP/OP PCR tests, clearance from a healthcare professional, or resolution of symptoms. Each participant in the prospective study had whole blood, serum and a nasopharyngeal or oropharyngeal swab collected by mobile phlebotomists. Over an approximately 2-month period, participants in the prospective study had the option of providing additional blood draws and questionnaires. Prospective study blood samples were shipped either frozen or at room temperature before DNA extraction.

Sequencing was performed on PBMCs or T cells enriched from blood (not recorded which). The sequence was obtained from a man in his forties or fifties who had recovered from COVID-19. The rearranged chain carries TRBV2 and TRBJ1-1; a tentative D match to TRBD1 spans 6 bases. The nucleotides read TGTGCCAGCCCCGGTGGGGGCCCGAACACTGAAGCTTTCTTT. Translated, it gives CASPGGGPNTEAFF.